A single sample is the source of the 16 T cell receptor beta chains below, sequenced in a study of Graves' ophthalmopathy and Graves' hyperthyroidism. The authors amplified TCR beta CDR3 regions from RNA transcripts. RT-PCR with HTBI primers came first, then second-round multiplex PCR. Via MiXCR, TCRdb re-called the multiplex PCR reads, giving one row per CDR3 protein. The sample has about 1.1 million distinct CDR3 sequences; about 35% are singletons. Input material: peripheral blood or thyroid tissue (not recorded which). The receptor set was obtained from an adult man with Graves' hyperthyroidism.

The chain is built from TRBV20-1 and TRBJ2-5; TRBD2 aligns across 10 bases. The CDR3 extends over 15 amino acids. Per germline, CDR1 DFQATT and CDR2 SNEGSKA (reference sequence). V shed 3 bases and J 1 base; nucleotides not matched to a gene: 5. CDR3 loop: CSARASGSSQETQYF. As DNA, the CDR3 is TGCAGTGCTAGGGCTAGCGGGAGTTCCCAAGAGACCCAGTACTTC.

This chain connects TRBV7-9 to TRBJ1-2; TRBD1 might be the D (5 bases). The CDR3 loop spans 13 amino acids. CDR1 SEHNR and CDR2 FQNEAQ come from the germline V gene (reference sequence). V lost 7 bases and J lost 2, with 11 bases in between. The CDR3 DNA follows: TGTGCCAGCACGCCCGACAGAAACTATGGCTACACCTTC. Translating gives CASTPDRNYGYTF.

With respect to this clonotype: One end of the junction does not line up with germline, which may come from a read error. For the CDR3, the DNA is TGTGCCAGCAGCGAACCGGGACGCTCTTTC. This translates into CASSEPGRSF. This chain connects TRBV7-9 to TRBJ1-2; possibly TRBD1 for D (5 bases). The CDR3 length is 10 residues. Germline V gene lookup returns CDR1 SEHNR and CDR2 FQNEAQ (reference sequence).

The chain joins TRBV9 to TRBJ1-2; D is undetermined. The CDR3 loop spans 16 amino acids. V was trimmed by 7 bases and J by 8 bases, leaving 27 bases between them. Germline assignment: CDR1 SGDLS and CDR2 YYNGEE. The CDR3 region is CASSRTVDIRDRGYTF. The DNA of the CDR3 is TGTGCCAGCTCACGCACAGTTGACATCCGGGATAGAGGCTACACCTTC.

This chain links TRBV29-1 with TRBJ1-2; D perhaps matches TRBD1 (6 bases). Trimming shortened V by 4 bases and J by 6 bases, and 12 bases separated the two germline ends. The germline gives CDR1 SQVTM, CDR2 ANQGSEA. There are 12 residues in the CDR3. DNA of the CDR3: TGCAGCGTTGGAAACAGGGATAATGGCTACACCTTC. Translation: CSVGNRDNGYTF.

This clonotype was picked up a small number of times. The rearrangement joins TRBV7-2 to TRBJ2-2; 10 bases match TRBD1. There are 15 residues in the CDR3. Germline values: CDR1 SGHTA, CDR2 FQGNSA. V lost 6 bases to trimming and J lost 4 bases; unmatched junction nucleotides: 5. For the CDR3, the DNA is TGTGCCAGCAGTGACCGGGACAGGGGCACCGGGGAGCTGTTTTTT. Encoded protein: CASSDRDRGTGELFF.

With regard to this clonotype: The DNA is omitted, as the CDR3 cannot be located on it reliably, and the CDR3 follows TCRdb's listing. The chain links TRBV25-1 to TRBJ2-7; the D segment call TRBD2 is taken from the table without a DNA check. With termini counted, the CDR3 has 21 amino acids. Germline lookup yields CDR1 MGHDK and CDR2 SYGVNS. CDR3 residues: CASSFYICSARPGQEAYEQYF.

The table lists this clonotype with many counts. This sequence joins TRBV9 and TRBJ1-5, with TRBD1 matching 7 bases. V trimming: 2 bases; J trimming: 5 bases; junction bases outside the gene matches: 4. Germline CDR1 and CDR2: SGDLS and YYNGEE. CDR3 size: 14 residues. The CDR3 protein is CASSVGTADQPQHF. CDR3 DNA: TGTGCCAGCAGCGTCGGGACAGCCGATCAGCCCCAGCATTTT.

CDR3 sequence (DNA): TGCGCCAGCAGCTTGTTCTGGCTAGCGGGAGTTATATGGAACACCGGGGAGCTGTTTTTT. Translation gives CASSLFWLAGVIWNTGELFF. This chain connects TRBV5-1 to TRBJ2-2, with 10 positions matching TRBD2. With V trimmed by 1 base and J by 1 base, 13 bases remained unmatched. CDR1 is SGHRS, CDR2 YFSETQ, per germline. There are 20 residues in the CDR3.

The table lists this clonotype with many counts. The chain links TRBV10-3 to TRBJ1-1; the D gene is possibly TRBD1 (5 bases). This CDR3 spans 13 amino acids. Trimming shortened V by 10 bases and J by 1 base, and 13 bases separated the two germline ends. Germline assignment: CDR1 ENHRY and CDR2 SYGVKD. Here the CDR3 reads CATRDRENTEAFF. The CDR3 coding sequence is TGTGCCACACGGGACCGGGAGAACACTGAAGCTTTCTTT.

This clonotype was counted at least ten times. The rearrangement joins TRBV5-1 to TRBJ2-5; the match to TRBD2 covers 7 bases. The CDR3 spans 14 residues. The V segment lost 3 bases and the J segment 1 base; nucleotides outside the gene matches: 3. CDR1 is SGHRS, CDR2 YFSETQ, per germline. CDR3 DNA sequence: TGCGCCAGCAGCTCGACTAGCTTCCAAGAGACCCAGTACTTC. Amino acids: CASSSTSFQETQYF.

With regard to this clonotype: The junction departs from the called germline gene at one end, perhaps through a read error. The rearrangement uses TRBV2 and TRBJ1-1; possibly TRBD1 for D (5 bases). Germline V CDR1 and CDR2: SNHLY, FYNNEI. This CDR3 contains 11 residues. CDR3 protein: CANSEEGEAFF. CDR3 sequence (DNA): TGTGCCAACAGTGAGGAGGGGGAAGCTTTCTTT.

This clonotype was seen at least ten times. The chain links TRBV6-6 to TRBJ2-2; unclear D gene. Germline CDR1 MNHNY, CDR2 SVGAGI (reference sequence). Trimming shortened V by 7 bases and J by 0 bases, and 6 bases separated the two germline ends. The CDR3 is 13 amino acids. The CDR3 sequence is CASKVSNTGELFF. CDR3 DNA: TGTGCCAGCAAAGTGTCGAACACCGGGGAGCTGTTTTTT.

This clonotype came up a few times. The CDR3 loop is CASRRRKPAYEQYF. CDR3 DNA: TGTGCCAGCCGGAGGAGGAAGCCAGCCTACGAGCAGTACTTC. The chain joins TRBV6-4 to TRBJ2-7, with D possibly TRBD2 on 5 matching bases. V lost 8 bases, J lost 2 bases, and 16 bases lay in between. Germline V gene lookup returns CDR1 MRHNA and CDR2 SNTAGT. The CDR3 is 14 residues long.

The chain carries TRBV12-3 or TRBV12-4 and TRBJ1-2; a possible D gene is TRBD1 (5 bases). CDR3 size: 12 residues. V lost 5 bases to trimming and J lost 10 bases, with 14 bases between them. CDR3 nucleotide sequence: TGTGCCAGCAGTAAATACGGGACTTCCTACACCTTC. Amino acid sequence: CASSKYGTSYTF.

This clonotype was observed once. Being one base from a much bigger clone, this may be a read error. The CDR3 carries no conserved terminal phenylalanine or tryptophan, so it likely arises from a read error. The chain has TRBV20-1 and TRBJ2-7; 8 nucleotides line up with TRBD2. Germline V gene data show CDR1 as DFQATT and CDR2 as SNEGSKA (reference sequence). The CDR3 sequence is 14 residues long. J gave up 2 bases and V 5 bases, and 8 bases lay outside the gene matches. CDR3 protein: CSASGLVSAYEQYL. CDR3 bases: TGCAGTGCTTCGGGACTAGTTTCAGCCTACGAGCAGTACCTC.